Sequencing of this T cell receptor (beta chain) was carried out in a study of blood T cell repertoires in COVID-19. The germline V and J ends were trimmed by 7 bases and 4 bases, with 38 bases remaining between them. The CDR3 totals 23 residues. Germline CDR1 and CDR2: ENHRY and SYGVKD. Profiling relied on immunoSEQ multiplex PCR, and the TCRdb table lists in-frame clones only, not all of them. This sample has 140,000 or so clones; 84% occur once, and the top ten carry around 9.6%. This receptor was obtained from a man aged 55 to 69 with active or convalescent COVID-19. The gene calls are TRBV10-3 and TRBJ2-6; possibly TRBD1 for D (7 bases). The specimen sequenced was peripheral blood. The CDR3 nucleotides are TGTGCCATCAAGAAGACAGGGATTGTCGCAGGCGAATCAGCCGCGGGGGGGGCCAACGTCCTGACTTTC. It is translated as CAIKKTGIVAGESAAGGANVLTF.